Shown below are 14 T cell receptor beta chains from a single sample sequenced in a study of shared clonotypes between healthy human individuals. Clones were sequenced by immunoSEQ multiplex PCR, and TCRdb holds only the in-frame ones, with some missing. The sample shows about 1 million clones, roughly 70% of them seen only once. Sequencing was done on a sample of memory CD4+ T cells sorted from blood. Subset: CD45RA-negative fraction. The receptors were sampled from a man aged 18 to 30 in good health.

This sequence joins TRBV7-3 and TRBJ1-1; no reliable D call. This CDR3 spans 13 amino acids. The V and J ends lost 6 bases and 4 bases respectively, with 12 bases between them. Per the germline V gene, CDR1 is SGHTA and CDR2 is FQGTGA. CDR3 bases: TGTGCCAGCAGGAAGGTTATCGGCACTGAAGCTTTCTTT. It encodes CASRKVIGTEAFF.

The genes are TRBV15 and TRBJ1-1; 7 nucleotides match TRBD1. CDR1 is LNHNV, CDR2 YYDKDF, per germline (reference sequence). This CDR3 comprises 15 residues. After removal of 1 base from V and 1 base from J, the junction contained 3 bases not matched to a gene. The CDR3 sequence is CATSRGQGENTEAFF. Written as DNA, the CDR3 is TGTGCCACCAGCAGAGGACAGGGTGAGAACACTGAAGCTTTCTTT.

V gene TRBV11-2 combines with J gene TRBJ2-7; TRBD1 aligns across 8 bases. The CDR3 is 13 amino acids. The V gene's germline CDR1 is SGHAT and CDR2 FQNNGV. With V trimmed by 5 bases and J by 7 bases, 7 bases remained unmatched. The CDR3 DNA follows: TGTGCCAGCAGCCGGGACAGGTGGGAAGAGCAGTACTTC. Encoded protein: CASSRDRWEEQYF.

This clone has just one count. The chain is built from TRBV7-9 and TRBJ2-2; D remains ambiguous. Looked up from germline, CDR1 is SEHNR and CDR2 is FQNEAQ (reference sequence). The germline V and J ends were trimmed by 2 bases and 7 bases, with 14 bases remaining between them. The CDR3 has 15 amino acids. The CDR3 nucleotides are TGTGCCAGCAGCTTACTCCCTCAGAGCCTCGGGGAGCTGTTTTTT. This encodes CASSLLPQSLGELFF.

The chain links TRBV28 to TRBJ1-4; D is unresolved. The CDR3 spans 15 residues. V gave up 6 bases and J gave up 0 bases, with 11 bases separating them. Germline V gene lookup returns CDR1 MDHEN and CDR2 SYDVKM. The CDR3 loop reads CASSPAAPTNEKLFF. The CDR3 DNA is TGTGCCAGCAGCCCCGCGGCCCCAACTAATGAAAAACTGTTTTTT.

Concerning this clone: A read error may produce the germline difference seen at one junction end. CDR3 in DNA: TGTGCCAGCAGCGAAGGGCAGGGATCCAATATAGCCAAAAACATTCAGTACTTC. It translates to CASSEGQGSNIAKNIQYF. J is TRBJ2-4 and V is TRBV6-1; weak D call: TRBD1 (5 bases). Looked up from germline, CDR1 is MNHNS and CDR2 is SASEGT. The CDR3 extends over 18 amino acids.

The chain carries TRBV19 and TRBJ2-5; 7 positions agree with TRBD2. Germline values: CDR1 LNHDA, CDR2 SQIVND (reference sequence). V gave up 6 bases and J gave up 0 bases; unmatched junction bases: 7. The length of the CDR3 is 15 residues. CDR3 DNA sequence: TGTGCCAGTAGCGGGGTAGCGGGCCACCAAGAGACCCAGTACTTC. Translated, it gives CASSGVAGHQETQYF.

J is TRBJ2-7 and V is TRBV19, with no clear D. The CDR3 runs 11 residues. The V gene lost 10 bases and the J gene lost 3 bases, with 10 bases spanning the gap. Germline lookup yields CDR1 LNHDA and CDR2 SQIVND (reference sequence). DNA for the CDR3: TGTGCCACTCCGAGGTTCTACGAGCAGTACTTC. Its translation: CATPRFYEQYF.

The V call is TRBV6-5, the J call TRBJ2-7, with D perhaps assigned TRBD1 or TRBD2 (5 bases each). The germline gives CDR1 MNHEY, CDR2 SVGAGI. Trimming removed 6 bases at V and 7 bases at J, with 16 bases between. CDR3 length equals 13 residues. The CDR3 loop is CASRTAARGEQYF. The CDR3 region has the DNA TGTGCCAGCAGGACAGCTGCCCGGGGTGAGCAGTACTTC.

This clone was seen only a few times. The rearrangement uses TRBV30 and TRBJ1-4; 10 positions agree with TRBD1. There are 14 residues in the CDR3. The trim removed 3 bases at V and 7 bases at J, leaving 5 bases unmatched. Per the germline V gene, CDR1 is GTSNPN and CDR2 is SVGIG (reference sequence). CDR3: CAWSRDRGFEKLFF. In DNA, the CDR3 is TGTGCCTGGAGCCGGGACAGGGGATTTGAAAAACTGTTTTTT.

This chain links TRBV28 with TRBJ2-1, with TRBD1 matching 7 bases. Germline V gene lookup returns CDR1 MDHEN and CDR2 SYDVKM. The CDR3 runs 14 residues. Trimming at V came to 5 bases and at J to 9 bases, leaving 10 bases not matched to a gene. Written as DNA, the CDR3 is TGTGCCAGCAGTAGGGACAGTACTGGGGGTGAGCAGTTCTTC. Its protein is CASSRDSTGGEQFF.

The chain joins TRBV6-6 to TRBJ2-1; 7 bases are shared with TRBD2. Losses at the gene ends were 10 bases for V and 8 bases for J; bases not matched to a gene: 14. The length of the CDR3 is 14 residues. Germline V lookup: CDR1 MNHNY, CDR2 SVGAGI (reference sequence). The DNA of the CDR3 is TGTGCCACATCCCGGGGCGGGAGTAACTATGAGCAGTTCTTC. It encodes CATSRGGSNYEQFF.

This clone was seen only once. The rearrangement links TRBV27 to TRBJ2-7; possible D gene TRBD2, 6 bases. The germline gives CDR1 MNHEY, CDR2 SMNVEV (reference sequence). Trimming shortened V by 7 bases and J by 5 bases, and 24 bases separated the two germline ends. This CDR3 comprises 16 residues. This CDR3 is CASTPWGDASTNEQYF. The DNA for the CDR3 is TGTGCCAGCACCCCCTGGGGGGATGCGTCGACTAACGAGCAGTACTTC.

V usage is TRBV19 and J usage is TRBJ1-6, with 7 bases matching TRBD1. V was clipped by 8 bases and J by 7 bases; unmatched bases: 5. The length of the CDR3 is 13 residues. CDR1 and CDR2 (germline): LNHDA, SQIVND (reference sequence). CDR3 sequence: CASQNRGNSPLHF. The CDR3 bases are TGTGCCAGTCAAAACAGGGGAAATTCACCCCTCCACTTT.